A selection of T cell receptor beta chains follows, all from one sample in a study of shared clonotypes between healthy human individuals. TCRdb's copy holds only in-frame clones and misses some; the assay was immunoSEQ multiplex PCR. The sample holds roughly 1 million clones, about 70% seen once. The source material was memory CD4+ T cells sorted from blood. These TCRs come from a man between 18 and 35 years old in good health. Each CDR3 is given without its conserved first and last residue.

ASSPSPGEWETQY	TRBV9	TRBJ2-5
ASSIGALRPEAF	TRBV19	TRBJ1-1
ASSPVNYGYT	TRBV11-2	TRBJ1-2
SVAGQAYNGEQY	TRBV29-1	TRBJ2-7
ASSYGDNEKLF	TRBV28	TRBJ1-4
AWIDSYSPLH	TRBV30	TRBJ1-6
ASRRRNTGELF	TRBV7-9	TRBJ2-2
ASSLRTGKGNTEAF	TRBV5-1	TRBJ1-1
AWSVNRAGNTIY	TRBV30	TRBJ1-3
ASSDWASGKAF	TRBV2	TRBJ1-1
ASSFRGRSTDTQY	TRBV7-9	TRBJ2-3
ASSADRNFYNEQF	TRBV9	TRBJ2-1
ASSHLQGILDSNQPQH	TRBV19	TRBJ1-5
ASSPSGVGETQY	TRBV9	TRBJ2-5
SASDYNEQF	TRBV20-1	TRBJ2-1
ASRLGGGFTDTQY	TRBV4-1	TRBJ2-3
ASSPRTTSTDTQY	TRBV25-1	TRBJ2-3
SVEGGANVLT	TRBV29-1	TRBJ2-6
ASSLSGTQY	TRBV28	TRBJ2-5
ASTRGRGYTEAF	TRBV5-6	TRBJ1-1